Listed below are T cell receptor beta chains from one sample, sequenced in a study of shared clonotypes between healthy human individuals. The method was immunoSEQ multiplex PCR; TCRdb's version includes in-frame clones alone and lacks a portion of them. This table holds millions of clones, roughly 91% found once. Sequenced: naive CD8+ T cells from PBMCs. The receptors were gathered from a man between 18 and 29 years old in good health. Some clones in this sample may be carry-over from other donors' samples. The CDR3 runs from the conserved cysteine through the conserved F or W. A D gene is named only where the DNA matches it firmly. Expanded clones get a size class; other rows say once, few or many, or leave the size out.

V gene: TRBV19
D gene: -
J gene: TRBJ1-2
clone size: -
CDR3 protein: CASSIGLVNYGYTF
CDR3 DNA: TGTGCCAGTAGTATAGGTTTGGTAAACTATGGCTACACCTTC

V gene: TRBV6-5
D gene: -
J gene: TRBJ1-1
clone size: -
CDR3 protein: CASRTEWGPTEAFF
CDR3 DNA: TGTGCCAGCAGAACGGAGTGGGGACCCACTGAAGCTTTCTTT

V gene: TRBV4-1
D gene: TRBD1
J gene: TRBJ2-1
clone size: -
CDR3 protein: CASSPTRGTGIYNEQFF
CDR3 DNA: TGCGCCAGCAGCCCCACCCGGGGGACAGGGATTTACAATGAGCAGTTCTTC

V gene: TRBV9
D gene: -
J gene: TRBJ2-7
clone size: -
CDR3 protein: CASSATDSYEQYF
CDR3 DNA: TGTGCCAGCAGTGCCACGGACAGCTACGAGCAGTACTTC

V gene: TRBV2
D gene: -
J gene: TRBJ1-5
clone size: -
CDR3 protein: CASSEDGQFRESNQPQHF
CDR3 DNA: TGTGCCAGCAGTGAAGATGGCCAGTTCCGCGAAAGCAATCAGCCCCAGCATTTT

V gene: TRBV19
D gene: -
J gene: TRBJ2-2
clone size: -
CDR3 protein: CASKRYSNTGELFF
CDR3 DNA: TGTGCCAGTAAAAGGTACTCGAACACCGGGGAGCTGTTTTTT

V gene: TRBV7-9
D gene: TRBD2
J gene: TRBJ2-3
clone size: once
CDR3 protein: CASSSRLAGPTDTQYF
CDR3 DNA: TGTGCCAGCAGCTCCCGACTAGCGGGACCCACAGATACGCAGTATTTT

V gene: TRBV9
D gene: TRBD1
J gene: TRBJ2-5
clone size: -
CDR3 protein: CASSVAGQGQETQYF
CDR3 DNA: TGTGCCAGCAGCGTAGCCGGACAGGGACAAGAGACCCAGTACTTC

V gene: TRBV14
D gene: TRBD1
J gene: TRBJ1-2
clone size: -
CDR3 protein: CASSARDRVYYGYTF
CDR3 DNA: TGTGCCAGCAGCGCCCGGGACAGGGTTTACTATGGCTACACCTTC

V gene: TRBV28
D gene: -
J gene: TRBJ2-4
clone size: once
CDR3 protein: CASRPDSQNIQYF
CDR3 DNA: TGTGCCAGCAGACCGGACAGTCAAAACATTCAGTACTTC

V gene: TRBV7-9
D gene: -
J gene: TRBJ2-3
clone size: few
CDR3 protein: CASSLAVDTQYF
CDR3 DNA: TGTGCCAGCAGCTTAGCCGTGGATACGCAGTATTTT

V gene: TRBV5-1
D gene: TRBD2
J gene: TRBJ2-5
clone size: -
CDR3 protein: CASSLGLAWETQYF
CDR3 DNA: TGCGCCAGCAGCCTCGGACTAGCCTGGGAGACCCAGTACTTC

V gene: TRBV7-6
D gene: -
J gene: TRBJ2-7
clone size: -
CDR3 protein: CASSQARDGRSYEQYF
CDR3 DNA: TGTGCCAGCAGCCAAGCCCGGGACGGACGTTCCTACGAGCAGTACTTC

V gene: TRBV5-6
D gene: -
J gene: TRBJ1-2
clone size: -
CDR3 protein: CASSLDGYGYTF
CDR3 DNA: TGTGCCAGCAGCTTAGACGGGTATGGCTACACCTTC

V gene: TRBV4-3
D gene: -
J gene: TRBJ2-1
clone size: -
CDR3 protein: CASSHAEYNEQFF
CDR3 DNA: TGCGCCAGCAGCCATGCTGAGTACAATGAGCAGTTCTTC

V gene: TRBV25-1
D gene: -
J gene: TRBJ1-2
clone size: -
CDR3 protein: CASSGWDRENTNYGYTF
CDR3 DNA: TGTGCCAGCAGTGGATGGGACCGGGAAAATACTAACTATGGCTACACCTTC

V gene: TRBV10-3
D gene: -
J gene: TRBJ2-5
clone size: -
CDR3 protein: CAISAEVVSRIGETQYF
CDR3 DNA: TGTGCCATCAGTGCCGAAGTGGTCTCCCGGATAGGGGAGACCCAGTACTTC

V gene: TRBV19
D gene: TRBD1
J gene: TRBJ2-4
clone size: once
CDR3 protein: CASSMRAGGFINIQYF
CDR3 DNA: TGTGCCAGTAGTATGAGGGCAGGGGGCTTTATAAACATTCAGTACTTC

V gene: TRBV27
D gene: -
J gene: TRBJ1-5
clone size: few
CDR3 protein: CASRDSNQPQHF
CDR3 DNA: TGTGCCAGCCGAGATAGCAATCAGCCCCAGCATTTT

V gene: TRBV7-9
D gene: TRBD2
J gene: TRBJ2-5
clone size: -
CDR3 protein: CASSNRGAGEETQYF
CDR3 DNA: TGTGCCAGCAGCAATAGGGGAGCGGGAGAAGAGACCCAGTACTTC

V gene: TRBV5-4
D gene: -
J gene: TRBJ2-7
clone size: -
CDR3 protein: CASSYSVGGQYF
CDR3 DNA: TGTGCCAGCAGCTATAGCGTCGGAGGGCAGTACTTC

V gene: TRBV7-3
D gene: -
J gene: TRBJ2-6
clone size: -
CDR3 protein: CASSLIGGGSTGANVLTF
CDR3 DNA: TGTGCCAGCAGCTTAATCGGGGGAGGCTCTACTGGAGCCAACGTCCTGACTTTC

V gene: TRBV27
D gene: TRBD2
J gene: TRBJ2-1
clone size: -
CDR3 protein: CATRSSGRWGEQFF
CDR3 DNA: TGTGCCACCCGCAGTAGCGGGAGATGGGGTGAGCAGTTCTTC

V gene: TRBV7-9
D gene: -
J gene: TRBJ1-4
clone size: -
CDR3 protein: CASSLTTGPNEKLFF
CDR3 DNA: TGTGCCAGCAGCTTAACGACAGGTCCTAATGAAAAACTGTTTTTT

V gene: TRBV7-8
D gene: TRBD2
J gene: TRBJ2-2
clone size: -
CDR3 protein: CASSPGLAGNTGELFF
CDR3 DNA: TGTGCCAGCAGCCCCGGACTAGCGGGGAACACCGGGGAGCTGTTTTTT

V gene: TRBV6-1
D gene: -
J gene: TRBJ1-5
clone size: once
CDR3 protein: CASSGGWGNQPQHF
CDR3 DNA: TGTGCCAGCAGTGGAGGGTGGGGCAATCAGCCCCAGCATTTT

V gene: TRBV25-1
D gene: -
J gene: TRBJ2-7
clone size: -
CDR3 protein: CASSEADKAYEQYF
CDR3 DNA: TGTGCCAGCAGTGAAGCTGACAAGGCGTACGAGCAGTACTTC

V gene: TRBV4-1
D gene: TRBD2
J gene: TRBJ2-1
clone size: -
CDR3 protein: CASSPRTGTSSYNEQFF
CDR3 DNA: TGCGCCAGCAGCCCAAGGACCGGGACTAGCTCCTACAATGAGCAGTTCTTC

V gene: TRBV7-9
D gene: -
J gene: TRBJ1-1
clone size: -
CDR3 protein: CASSPFQGMNTEAFF
CDR3 DNA: TGTGCCAGCAGCCCCTTTCAGGGGATGAACACTGAAGCTTTCTTT

V gene: TRBV27
D gene: -
J gene: TRBJ2-1
clone size: few
CDR3 protein: CASSLWGSEQFF
CDR3 DNA: TGTGCCAGCAGTTTATGGGGTAGTGAGCAGTTCTTC

V gene: TRBV27
D gene: -
J gene: TRBJ2-1
clone size: -
CDR3 protein: CASSLRRASSYNEQFF
CDR3 DNA: TGTGCCAGCAGTTTACGGCGGGCAAGCTCCTACAATGAGCAGTTCTTC

V gene: TRBV6-1
D gene: -
J gene: TRBJ2-2
clone size: -
CDR3 protein: CASSGRSSSPGELFF
CDR3 DNA: TGTGCCAGCAGTGGCCGATCCAGTTCACCCGGGGAGCTGTTTTTT

V gene: TRBV14
D gene: -
J gene: TRBJ2-7
clone size: -
CDR3 protein: CASSQARGPSYEQYF
CDR3 DNA: TGTGCCAGCAGCCAAGCGAGAGGACCATCCTACGAGCAGTACTTC

V gene: TRBV7-9
D gene: TRBD2
J gene: TRBJ2-1
clone size: -
CDR3 protein: CASSSGLAGVSYNEQFF
CDR3 DNA: TGTGCCAGCAGCTCGGGACTAGCGGGAGTGTCTTACAATGAGCAGTTCTTC

V gene: TRBV5-1
D gene: -
J gene: TRBJ1-5
clone size: few
CDR3 protein: CASSLRPVGENQPQHF
CDR3 DNA: TGCGCCAGCAGCTTGAGACCAGTGGGGGAAAATCAGCCCCAGCATTTT

V gene: TRBV25-1
D gene: TRBD2
J gene: TRBJ2-7
clone size: -
CDR3 protein: CASSDIAGAEQYF
CDR3 DNA: TGTGCCAGCAGTGATATAGCGGGAGCCGAGCAGTACTTC

V gene: TRBV16
D gene: -
J gene: TRBJ2-2
clone size: -
CDR3 protein: CASSQVHGAGELFF
CDR3 DNA: TGTGCCAGCAGCCAAGTCCATGGGGCCGGGGAGCTGTTTTTT

V gene: TRBV29-1
D gene: -
J gene: TRBJ1-1
clone size: -
CDR3 protein: CSAPTGGRAEAFF
CDR3 DNA: TGCAGCGCTCCCACGGGGGGCCGGGCCGAAGCTTTCTTT

V gene: TRBV7-9
D gene: TRBD1
J gene: TRBJ1-5
clone size: -
CDR3 protein: CASCPGQGRNQPQHF
CDR3 DNA: TGTGCCAGCTGCCCCGGACAGGGGCGCAATCAGCCCCAGCATTTT

V gene: TRBV11-2
D gene: -
J gene: TRBJ2-3
clone size: -
CDR3 protein: CASTTFRGSSTDTQYF
CDR3 DNA: TGTGCCAGCACCACCTTCCGGGGTTCTAGCACAGATACGCAGTATTTT

V gene: TRBV19
D gene: -
J gene: TRBJ2-3
clone size: -
CDR3 protein: CASSIPAGIADTQYF
CDR3 DNA: TGTGCCAGTAGTATACCGGCCGGGATTGCAGATACGCAGTATTTT

V gene: TRBV6-1
D gene: TRBD2
J gene: TRBJ2-7
clone size: -
CDR3 protein: CASSELTGLAGDEQYF
CDR3 DNA: TGTGCCAGCAGTGAACTAACGGGACTAGCGGGAGATGAGCAGTACTTC

V gene: TRBV7-8
D gene: -
J gene: TRBJ2-3
clone size: -
CDR3 protein: CASSWTGSTDTQYF
CDR3 DNA: TGTGCCAGCAGCTGGACCGGGAGCACAGATACGCAGTATTTT

V gene: TRBV7-9
D gene: -
J gene: TRBJ1-3
clone size: -
CDR3 protein: CASSEGSRGPENSGNTIYF
CDR3 DNA: TGTGCCAGCAGCGAGGGCTCCAGGGGCCCTGAAAACTCTGGAAACACCATATATTTT

V gene: TRBV27
D gene: TRBD2
J gene: TRBJ2-1
clone size: -
CDR3 protein: CASSPSGTVYNEQFF
CDR3 DNA: TGTGCCAGCAGTCCTAGCGGGACCGTTTACAATGAGCAGTTCTTC

V gene: TRBV13
D gene: TRBD1
J gene: TRBJ1-1
clone size: few
CDR3 protein: CASRSGTGRTEAFF
CDR3 DNA: TGTGCCAGCAGGTCCGGGACAGGGAGGACTGAAGCTTTCTTT

V gene: TRBV27
D gene: -
J gene: TRBJ2-7
clone size: -
CDR3 protein: CASSLTPTGLEQYF
CDR3 DNA: TGTGCCAGCAGTTTAACTCCCACAGGGCTCGAGCAGTACTTC

V gene: TRBV30
D gene: -
J gene: TRBJ2-7
clone size: once
CDR3 protein: CAWSAASSYEQYF
CDR3 DNA: TGTGCCTGGAGTGCGGCTAGCTCCTACGAGCAGTACTTC

V gene: TRBV28
D gene: -
J gene: TRBJ2-7
clone size: -
CDR3 protein: CASSRDNYEQYF
CDR3 DNA: TGTGCCAGCAGCCGCGACAACTACGAGCAGTACTTC

V gene: TRBV10-3
D gene: TRBD1
J gene: TRBJ2-1
clone size: -
CDR3 protein: CAISFSDRGYNEQFF
CDR3 DNA: TGTGCCATCAGTTTCTCGGACAGGGGTTACAATGAGCAGTTCTTC

V gene: TRBV27
D gene: -
J gene: TRBJ1-1
clone size: -
CDR3 protein: CASSAGNTEAFF
CDR3 DNA: TGTGCCAGCAGTGCAGGGAACACTGAAGCTTTCTTT

V gene: TRBV7-9
D gene: -
J gene: TRBJ2-1
clone size: -
CDR3 protein: CASSLPRGYNEQFF
CDR3 DNA: TGTGCCAGCAGCTTACCCAGGGGTTACAATGAGCAGTTCTTC

V gene: TRBV7-9
D gene: -
J gene: TRBJ2-3
clone size: -
CDR3 protein: CASSPPRQRSTDTQYF
CDR3 DNA: TGTGCCAGCAGCCCACCCCGCCAACGTAGCACAGATACGCAGTATTTT

V gene: TRBV27
D gene: -
J gene: TRBJ1-5
clone size: -
CDR3 protein: CASSPALGISLQPQHF
CDR3 DNA: TGTGCCAGCAGTCCCGCCTTAGGGATATCACTTCAGCCCCAGCATTTT

V gene: TRBV4-2
D gene: -
J gene: TRBJ2-3
clone size: -
CDR3 protein: CASSQELAGLDTQYF
CDR3 DNA: TGTGCCAGCAGCCAAGAACTAGCAGGTCTAGATACGCAGTATTTT

V gene: TRBV19
D gene: TRBD1
J gene: TRBJ2-1
clone size: -
CDR3 protein: CASGSGQGSYNEQFF
CDR3 DNA: TGTGCCAGTGGCTCGGGACAGGGGTCCTACAATGAGCAGTTCTTC

V gene: TRBV9
D gene: TRBD1
J gene: TRBJ1-2
clone size: -
CDR3 protein: CASSLRDREGFGYTF
CDR3 DNA: TGTGCCAGCAGCCTCCGGGACAGGGAAGGGTTTGGCTACACCTTC

V gene: TRBV27
D gene: -
J gene: TRBJ2-5
clone size: -
CDR3 protein: CASSSRDRQETQYF
CDR3 DNA: TGTGCCAGCAGTTCCAGAGACAGACAAGAGACCCAGTACTTC